One and the same sample provided the 5 T cell receptor beta chains below, sequenced in a study of blood T cell repertoires in COVID-19 (dated by TCRdb to 2020 to 2021). Libraries were prepared through the immunoSEQ multiplex PCR assay. Drawn from immuneACCESS, this table holds only the in-frame rearrangements with V and J called that TCRdb kept. Clones are partly lost; checked studies trace under half to an unresolved V gene and leave the rest unexplained. The sample table records under 200,000 clones; over 75% of these occur just once. 6.5% to 8.5% of the sample is held by the ten biggest clonotypes. Sequencing was done on a sample of PBMCs or T cells enriched from blood (not recorded which). The origin of the receptors is a woman aged 45-65 years who had recovered from COVID-19.

This chain joins TRBV4-1 and TRBJ1-4; D unresolved. The germline CDR1 and CDR2 sequences are MGHRA and YSYEKL. V was shortened by 1 base and J by 3 bases, with 9 bases between the two germline ends. The CDR3 is made up of 15 amino acids. CDR3 sequence reads: CASSQAEGSNEKLFF. The CDR3 coding sequence is TGCGCCAGCAGCCAAGCGGAGGGTTCTAATGAAAAACTGTTTTTT.

This chain connects TRBV20-1 to TRBJ2-7; D is undetermined. Germline V gene sequence: CDR1 DFQATT, CDR2 SNEGSKA (reference sequence). CDR3 length: 11 residues. V gave up 0 bases and J gave up 3 bases, with 3 bases separating them. The CDR3 DNA follows: TGCAGTGCTAGAGATAGCTACGAGCAGTACTTC. Residues: CSARDSYEQYF.

The J gene is TRBJ1-2, the V gene TRBV5-1; TRBD1 is a possible D gene (5 bases). Trimming removed 0 bases at V and 4 bases at J, with 13 bases between. The CDR3 spans 15 residues. Germline-derived CDR1 and CDR2 are SGHRS and YFSETQ. This CDR3 reads CASSLAADRIYGYTF. The CDR3 DNA reads as TGCGCCAGCAGCTTGGCCGCTGACAGAATCTATGGCTACACCTTC.

V gene TRBV19 combines with J gene TRBJ2-5; perhaps TRBD1 as D (6 bases). The CDR3 loop spans 13 amino acids. CDR1 and CDR2 (germline): LNHDA, SQIVND (reference sequence). Trimming stripped 6 bases from V and 5 bases from J, with 13 bases between. Here the CDR3 reads CASSNTGWETQYF. The CDR3 coding sequence is TGTGCCAGTAGCAACACAGGGTGGGAGACCCAGTACTTC.

The sample holds a few counts of this clone. This chain connects TRBV6-5 to TRBJ1-1, with 8 bases fitting TRBD1. V gave up 6 bases and J gave up 5 bases; unmatched junction bases: 11. The CDR3 length is 15 residues. Looked up from germline, CDR1 is MNHEY and CDR2 is SVGAGI. The CDR3 nucleotides read TGTGCCAGCAGGGGGGCAGGGGGCGCAGGAACTGAAGCTTTCTTT. It yields the protein CASRGAGGAGTEAFF.